The TCR beta chain described here comes from a study of blood T cells in healthy people across ages. The study, taken as a whole, reports: A strong correlation was found between TCR beta diversity and the percentage of naive T cells.

The study drew donors from healthy Caucasian individuals in Russia aged roughly 6 to 90. Trimming cost V 3 bases and J 8 bases; bases outside gene matches: 13. CDR3 length: 16 residues. Germline CDR1 and CDR2: SGHTA and FQGNSA. Combining a sample-barcoded 5' primer with a J-beta primer mix, a second PCR ran for roughly 6 to 12 cycles. Each of the cDNA molecules was tagged by a template-switch adaptor with 12 random nucleotides. Every sample gave at least 2.5 million paired-end reads containing CDR3. TCRdb itself ran the 5' RACE reads through MiXCR, one entry per CDR3 protein. The table has 710,000 or so distinct CDR3 sequences, roughly 30% seen once. On this clonotype: As yet, its antigen is unknown.

The chain has TRBV7-2 and TRBJ1-2; 9 nucleotides agree with TRBD1. The TCR was taken from a woman of 80 years or more in good health. Sequences were obtained from blood. The CDR3 bases are TGTGCCAGCAGCTTTCCATGGGGACAGGGAGTAAAGGGCTACACCTTC. Residues: CASSFPWGQGVKGYTF.